These 28 T cell receptor beta chains share one sample of origin, sequenced in a study of T cells in women clearing cervical HPV infection. Generated by immunoSEQ multiplex PCR, the TCRdb table keeps only in-frame clones and is missing some. The table lists roughly 30,000 clones. Source material: blood buffy coat. These receptors originate from a woman aged 18-70 years with a cervical HPV16 infection that either progressed to CIN3+ or cleared (not recorded which).

Points on this clone: The read ends 3 residues before the CDR3 terminus; that terminus is restored from the germline J gene. The J gene is TRBJ2-7, the V gene TRBV20-1; the D gene is possibly TRBD1 (6 bases). From germline, CDR1 is DFQATT and CDR2 SNEGSKA (reference sequence). The CDR3 runs to 13 residues. V lost 5 bases and J 4 bases, leaving 15 bases between the germline ends. CDR3 loop: CSAEDSQTYEQYF. CDR3 DNA (partial): TGCAGTGCTGAGGACAGCCAGACTTACGAG.

As to this clone: The read falls 3 residues short of the CDR3 end, and the missing part is taken from the germline J gene. The chain links TRBV2 to TRBJ2-4; D is perhaps TRBD1 (5 bases). Germline CDR1 and CDR2: SNHLY and FYNNEI. This CDR3 region has 15 residues. CDR3 region: CASSEGGRLIDGQYF. The CDR3 bases that were read are TGTGCCAGCAGTGAAGGGGGCAGGCTTATTGATGGT.

CDR3 DNA (partial): TGTGCCAGCAGCCCAAACCCCGGTGGCACTGAA. Protein product: CASSPNPGGTE. Given in full, the CDR3 is CASSPNPGGTEAFF. The rearrangement links TRBV7-2 to TRBJ1-1; D is undetermined. The read is 3 residues too short to cover the CDR3 end, so that end is filled in from the germline J gene. Per the germline V gene, CDR1 is SGHTA and CDR2 is FQGNSA. CDR3 length: 14 amino acids. V gave up 5 bases and J gave up 4 bases, with 14 bases separating them.

Concerning this clone itself: The read terminates 3 residues before the CDR3 end, so the remaining end is supplied by the germline J gene. The chain uses TRBV10-3 and TRBJ2-2; possible D gene TRBD2, 6 bases. Trimming removed 0 bases at V and 2 bases at J, with 10 bases between. Germline CDR1 and CDR2: ENHRY and SYGVKD. This CDR3 has 16 amino acids. Partial CDR3 DNA: TGTGCCATCAGTGAGTCGGCGGGGCGTAACACCGGGGAG. The encoded protein is CAISESAGRNTGE. The full CDR3 protein reads CAISESAGRNTGELFF.

As for this clone: The read finishes 3 residues shy of the CDR3 end, and the germline J gene is used to complete it. The rearrangement uses TRBV7-2 and TRBJ2-7, with TRBD1 identical over 7 bases. Germline CDR1 is SGHTA and CDR2 is FQGNSA. The V and J ends lost 1 base and 5 bases, in that order; junction bases with no gene match: 5. This CDR3 contains 14 residues. The CDR3 sequence is CASSLEGASDEQYF. The sequenced CDR3 bases are TGTGCCAGCAGCTTAGAGGGGGCGTCCGACGAG.

Notes on this clone: The read falls 3 residues short of the CDR3 end, and the missing part is taken from the germline J gene. V usage is TRBV14 and J usage is TRBJ2-7, with 8 bases aligning to TRBD1. V dropped 2 bases and J dropped 6; count of bases not matched to a gene: 12. The CDR3 length is 16 residues. Germline V lookup: CDR1 SGHDN, CDR2 FVKESK. CDR3 DNA (partial): TGTGCCAGCAGCCAAAGGGCTGGGACAGGAGCTGGCGAG. Translation gives CASSQRAGTGAGE. The full CDR3 protein is CASSQRAGTGAGEQYF.

To note about this clone: The read ends 3 residues early relative to the CDR3; the germline J gene fills the gap. The V gene is TRBV19, the J gene TRBJ2-3, with a weak D call TRBD2 (6 bases). The length of the CDR3 is 13 residues. Trimming left V 6 bases short and J 1 base short, with 8 bases between. Germline assignment: CDR1 LNHDA and CDR2 SQIVND (reference sequence). Incomplete CDR3 DNA: TGTGCCAGTAGGGCGGGGCGCACAGATACG. The encoded protein is CASRAGRTDT. The full CDR3 protein reads CASRAGRTDTQYF.

The CDR3 loop is CASSDGNRNTEAFF. The CDR3 DNA, read in part, is TGTGCCAGCAGTGACGGCAACAGGAACACTGAA. The V gene is TRBV6-4, the J gene TRBJ1-1; D is undetermined. The sequenced fragment ends 3 residues before the CDR3 boundary, so the rest is inferred from the germline J gene. Looked up from germline, CDR1 is MRHNA and CDR2 is SNTAGT. The V and J ends lost 2 bases and 1 base respectively, with 8 bases between them. CDR3 size: 14 residues.

Details on this clone: The CDR3 is cut off 3 residues early in the read; its end comes from the germline J gene. The chain links TRBV2 to TRBJ2-2, with 9 bases that match TRBD1. Germline loops: CDR1 SNHLY, CDR2 FYNNEI. The CDR3 has 13 amino acids. CDR3: CASAGTGNEKLFF. The CDR3 DNA, read in part, is TGTGCCAGTGCCGGGACAGGGAATGAAAAG. Drawing the rest from reference TRBV2 and TRBJ2-2, the complete variable domain is EPEVTQTPSHQVTQMGQEVILRCVPISNHLYFYWYRQILGQKVEFLVSFYNNEISEKSEIFDDQFSVERPDGSNFTLKIRSTKLEDSAMYFCASAGTGNEKLFFGEGSRLTVL.

A note on this clone: The CDR3 is cut off 3 residues early in the read; its end comes from the germline J gene. The chain links TRBV5-1 to TRBJ2-7; 7 bases align to TRBD1. Germline CDR1 reads SGHRS; CDR2 reads YFSETQ. This CDR3 is 17 amino acids long. V was clipped by 2 bases and J by 3 bases; unmatched bases: 14. Here the CDR3 reads CASSLRVTGRVDYEQYF. The part of the CDR3 DNA that was read is TGCGCCAGCAGCTTACGCGTGACAGGGCGGGTCGACTACGAG.

To note about this clone: The read halts 3 residues ahead of the CDR3 end, with the missing end drawn from the germline J gene. This chain uses TRBV12-3 or TRBV12-4 with TRBJ2-7; 10 bases line up with TRBD1. The CDR3 contains 17 residues. J gave up 0 bases and V 5 bases, and 10 bases lay outside the gene matches. The CDR3: CASSPGQGVPHSYEQYF. Incomplete CDR3 DNA: TGTGCCAGCAGTCCCGGACAGGGGGTACCCCACTCCTACGAG.

On this clone itself: The DNA ends 3 residues before the CDR3 does, and the rest of the CDR3 is filled in from the germline J gene. The chain recombines TRBV5-6 with TRBJ1-2, with D possibly matching TRBD1 (5 bases). CDR1 is SGHDT, CDR2 YYEEEE, per germline. The CDR3 extends over 12 amino acids. The CDR3 loop is CASSLWGDGYTF. Incomplete CDR3 DNA: TGTGCCAGCAGCTTGTGGGGGGACGGC.

As for this clone: The read ends 3 residues shy of where the CDR3 ends; the end is completed using the germline J gene. The chain is built from TRBV11-2 and TRBJ1-2; 12 bases are shared with TRBD1. This CDR3 has 15 amino acids. Germline assignment: CDR1 SGHAT and CDR2 FQNNGV. The CDR3 spells CASSPTGTGGYDYTF. Incomplete CDR3 DNA: TGTGCCAGCAGCCCAACCGGGACAGGGGGCTACGAC.

A word on this clone: Relative to the germline gene, one junction end is altered; a read error may explain this. The CDR3 end lies 3 residues beyond the end of the read and is filled in from the germline J gene. Other DNA variants within this sample encode the same CDR3. The chain carries TRBV19 and TRBJ1-3, with 7 positions matching TRBD1. Germline lookup yields CDR1 LNHDA and CDR2 SQIVND (reference sequence). This CDR3 is built from 17 residues. CDR3 residues: CASTPAGGRLSGNTIYF. CDR3 DNA, as far as it was read: TGTGCCAGTACCCCGGCAGGGGGAAGGCTCTCTGGAAACACT.

As regards this clone: The sequenced fragment ends 3 residues before the CDR3 boundary, so the rest is inferred from the germline J gene. V gene TRBV5-1 combines with J gene TRBJ1-2; no clear D gene. CDR1 is SGHRS, CDR2 YFSETQ, per germline. The CDR3 spans 16 residues. The sequenced CDR3 bases are TGCGCCAGCAGCTCCGGGCGGGCCCCCGCCTACAATGAC. Protein product: CASSSGRAPAYND. The entire CDR3 protein reads CASSSGRAPAYNDYTF.

As concerns this clone: The CDR3 end falls 3 residues outside the read, so it is completed with the germline J gene. The rearrangement links TRBV14 to TRBJ1-6; 7 bases align to TRBD1. The germline CDR1 and CDR2 sequences are SGHDN and FVKESK. The CDR3 consists of 15 residues. The trim removed 4 bases at V and 9 bases at J, leaving 9 bases unmatched. The DNA read from the CDR3 is TGTGCCAGCAGCCCCCAGGGGGTGAGCGTTTCACCC. Amino acids: CASSPQGVSVSP. The whole CDR3 reads CASSPQGVSVSPLHF.

To note about this clone: The CDR3 end falls 3 residues outside the read, so it is completed with the germline J gene. This rearrangement joins TRBV18 to TRBJ1-1; D gene uncertain. The length of the CDR3 is 13 residues. The V gene lost 5 bases and the J gene lost 3 bases, with 10 bases spanning the gap. Per germline, CDR1 KGHSH and CDR2 LQKENI. The DNA read from the CDR3 is TGTGCCAGCTCATTTGACATGGACACTGAA. Protein sequence: CASSFDMDTE. The complete CDR3 sequence is CASSFDMDTEAFF.

To note about this clone: The CDR3 end is not reached by the read, which stops 3 residues before it; the germline J gene fills it in. The gene calls are TRBV19 and TRBJ2-4; 10 bases are a match to TRBD1. Germline CDR1 is LNHDA and CDR2 is SQIVND (reference sequence). This CDR3 region has 13 residues. The CDR3 sequence: CATRDRGGYGQYF. CDR3 DNA, as far as it was read: TGTGCCACCAGGGACAGGGGAGGCTATGGT. The variable domain in full, completed from reference TRBV19 and TRBJ2-4, reads DGGITQSPKYLFRKEGQNVTLSCEQNLNHDAMYWYRQDPGQGLRLIYYSQIVNDFQKGDIAEGYSVSREKKESFPLTVTSAQKNPTAFYLCATRDRGGYGQYFGAGTRLSVL.

Notes on this clone: The read ends 3 residues shy of where the CDR3 ends; the end is completed using the germline J gene. This chain joins TRBV20-1 and TRBJ1-1, with D maybe TRBD1 (6 bases). The CDR3 extends over 12 amino acids. Germline-derived CDR1 and CDR2 are DFQATT and SNEGSKA (reference sequence). CDR3 loop: CSAARQATEAFF. The CDR3 bases that were read are TGCAGTGCCGCTCGACAGGCGACCGAA.

With regard to this clone: With the read ending 3 residues before the CDR3 end, the germline J gene is used to fill in that end. The chain recombines TRBV5-1 with TRBJ1-1; 9 nucleotides line up with TRBD1. The CDR3 totals 14 residues. Germline lookup yields CDR1 SGHRS and CDR2 YFSETQ. V was clipped by 7 bases and J by 1 base; unmatched bases: 5. The sequenced CDR3 bases are TGCGCCAGCGGGGGGGACAGGGAGAACACTGAA. This codes for CASGGDRENTE. The CDR3 reads in full as CASGGDRENTEAFF.

CDR3 DNA (partial): TGTGCCAGCTCACCTAATCGTCTCGGGGGGTCCAATGAAAAA. Translated, it gives CASSPNRLGGSNEK. The CDR3 in its entirety is CASSPNRLGGSNEKLFF. The rearrangement links TRBV18 to TRBJ1-4; tentatively, D is TRBD1 (5 bases). With the read ending 3 residues before the CDR3 end, the germline J gene is used to fill in that end. Germline CDR1 is KGHSH and CDR2 is LQKENI. Trimming removed 3 bases from V and 5 bases from J, with 19 bases in between. The CDR3 is made up of 17 amino acids.

On this clone: The read finishes 3 residues shy of the CDR3 end, and the germline J gene is used to complete it. The rearrangement uses TRBV6-2 or TRBV6-3 and TRBJ1-2; maybe TRBD1 (5 bases). The CDR3 has 12 amino acids. The germline CDR1 and CDR2 sequences are MNHEY and SVGEGT. Trimming shortened V by 7 bases and J by 5 bases, and 11 bases separated the two germline ends. The sequenced part of the CDR3 DNA is TGTGCCAGCACCTCACGGGGGTATGGC. It is translated as CASTSRGYG. The complete CDR3 protein is CASTSRGYGYTF.

Comment on this clone: The read terminates 3 residues before the CDR3 end, so the remaining end is supplied by the germline J gene. This chain connects TRBV30 to TRBJ2-3, with a possible D match to TRBD2 (6 bases). Germline CDR1 reads GTSNPN; CDR2 reads SVGIG (reference sequence). The CDR3 runs 15 residues. CDR3 protein: CAWSFRGAGQETQYF. CDR3 DNA, as far as it was read: TGTGCCTGGAGTTTTAGAGGAGCGGGCCAAGAGACG.

CDR3 DNA (partial): TGTGCCAGCAGCTTTGGGGACAGGGGAACTGGGGCCAACGTC. Amino acids: CASSFGDRGTGANV. The full CDR3 protein is CASSFGDRGTGANVLTF. V is TRBV7-8 and J is TRBJ2-6, with TRBD1 matching 10 bases. The DNA ends 3 residues before the CDR3 does, and the rest of the CDR3 is filled in from the germline J gene. V was pared by 3 bases and J by 2 bases, with 4 bases of the junction left unmatched. The CDR3 is made up of 17 amino acids. CDR1 is SGHVS and CDR2 is FQNEAQ in the germline V gene.

A remark on this clone: The read terminates 3 residues before the CDR3 end, so the remaining end is supplied by the germline J gene. The chain links TRBV5-1 to TRBJ1-2, with TRBD1 matching 12 bases. After removal of 4 bases from V and 7 bases from J, the junction contained 17 bases not matched to a gene. In germline, CDR1 is SGHRS, CDR2 YFSETQ. CDR3 length: 18 residues. CDR3 bases read: TGCGCCAGCAGCCAAGGCCCGGGACAGGGGGCTTCTATGGGTGGC. This encodes CASSQGPGQGASMGG. The full CDR3 sequence reads CASSQGPGQGASMGGYTF.

A note on this clone: Read coverage stops 3 residues before the CDR3 terminus; the germline J gene supplies the remainder. Other DNA variants within this sample encode the same CDR3. V gene TRBV10-3 combines with J gene TRBJ1-3; 8 positions match TRBD1. Trimming removed 3 bases from V and 0 bases from J; junction bases left unmatched: 10. Per germline, CDR1 ENHRY and CDR2 SYGVKD. This CDR3 is built from 18 residues. CDR3 DNA (partial): TGTGCCATCAGTGACCTTGGGACAGGAGCCGTCTCTGGAAACACC. Residues: CAISDLGTGAVSGNT. The whole CDR3 region reads CAISDLGTGAVSGNTIYF.

To note about this clone: The CDR3 goes on 3 residues after the read ends, and that part is filled in from the germline J gene. The chain joins TRBV6-1 to TRBJ2-7; D is perhaps TRBD2 (6 bases). Looked up from germline, CDR1 is MNHNS and CDR2 is SASEGT. Trimming took off 0 bases at V and 3 bases at J, with 15 bases between the two ends. This CDR3 has 16 residues. Here the CDR3 reads CASSEAASGLGYEQYF. The sequenced CDR3 bases are TGTGCCAGCAGTGAAGCAGCGAGCGGGCTGGGCTACGAG.

As regards this clone: The CDR3 end is not reached by the read, which stops 3 residues before it; the germline J gene fills it in. This sequence joins TRBV7-2 and TRBJ2-7; D is possibly TRBD1 (5 bases). The CDR3 extends over 14 amino acids. Trimming stripped 2 bases from V and 2 bases from J, with 10 bases between. CDR1 SGHTA and CDR2 FQGNSA come from the germline V gene. This CDR3 is CASSLMLGAYEQYF. The CDR3 bases that were read are TGTGCCAGCAGCTTAATGTTAGGGGCCTACGAG.